Listed here are 21 T cell receptor beta chains from one sample, sequenced in a study of cytomegalovirus exposure and HLA in healthy donors. This PCR relied on a set of 60 Vbeta primers and 13 Jbeta primers. TCRdb's copy holds only in-frame clones and misses some; the assay was immunoSEQ multiplex PCR. The sample lists some 240,000 clones, nearly 95% occurring once. The sequenced sample was PBMCs. These receptors all stem from a girl aged 2 to 9 in good health and CMV-seronegative.

Regarding this clone: Other DNA sequences in the sample encode the same CDR3. The gene calls are TRBV5-1 and TRBJ1-1; D might be TRBD1 (5 bases). The CDR3 spans 17 residues. The V and J ends lost 2 bases and 2 bases respectively, with 19 bases between them. Looked up from germline, CDR1 is SGHRS and CDR2 is YFSETQ. In DNA form, the CDR3 reads TGCGCCAGCAGCTTAGGTCGGGGGGAAGGCGTAAACACTGAAGCTTTCTTT. Translated, it gives CASSLGRGEGVNTEAFF.

Points on this clone: Other DNA sequences within the sample encode an identical CDR3. The chain has TRBV13 and TRBJ2-7; TRBD2 agrees at 12 bases. CDR3 length equals 15 residues. The ends lost 5 bases at V and 4 bases at J; junction bases unmatched: 6. CDR1 and CDR2 (germline): PRHDT, FYEKMQ (reference sequence). This CDR3 is CASSVLAGGEYEQYF. The DNA for the CDR3 is TGTGCCAGCAGCGTACTAGCGGGGGGCGAGTACGAGCAGTACTTC.

This chain uses TRBV19 with TRBJ2-3; no reliable D call. Germline CDR1 reads LNHDA; CDR2 reads SQIVND (reference sequence). Trimming cost V 5 bases and J 2 bases, with 14 bases left between them. The CDR3 is 15 residues long. CDR3 coding DNA: TGTGCCAGTAGTCTCCTGGCCACCTTCACAGATACGCAGTATTTT. It codes for CASSLLATFTDTQYF. The whole variable domain, remainder taken from reference TRBV19 and TRBJ2-3, is DGGITQSPKYLFRKEGQNVTLSCEQNLNHDAMYWYRQDPGQGLRLIYYSQIVNDFQKGDIAEGYSVSREKKESFPLTVTSAQKNPTAFYLCASSLLATFTDTQYFGPGTRLTVL.

In this sample, this clone turned up once. The rearrangement joins TRBV9 to TRBJ1-3, with D tentatively TRBD1 (5 bases). Germline V gene data show CDR1 as SGDLS and CDR2 as YYNGEE. V lost 4 bases and J lost 0, with 14 bases in between. The CDR3 covers 16 residues. CDR3 coding DNA: TGTGCCAGCAGCCCCAACCCGGGGGGCTCTGGAAACACCATATATTTT. Amino acid sequence: CASSPNPGGSGNTIYF.

J is TRBJ1-4 and V is TRBV4-1; 7 bases match TRBD1. The length of the CDR3 is 16 residues. Trimming at V came to 8 bases and at J to 0 bases, leaving 9 bases not matched to a gene. The germline CDR1 and CDR2 sequences are MGHRA and YSYEKL. For the CDR3, the DNA is TGCGCCAGCTGTATCAGCCAGGGGGCAACTAATGAAAAACTGTTTTTT. It encodes CASCISQGATNEKLFF.

This clone has just one count. The gene calls are TRBV4-1 and TRBJ2-1; TRBD2 aligns across 7 bases. Germline assignment: CDR1 MGHRA and CDR2 YSYEKL. This CDR3 is 19 amino acids long. Trimming removed 2 bases from V and 0 bases from J; junction bases left unmatched: 13. CDR3 sequence reads: CASSQLGEVKRDSYNEQFF. CDR3 nucleotides: TGCGCCAGCAGCCAATTGGGAGAGGTAAAGCGGGACTCCTACAATGAGCAGTTCTTC.

J is TRBJ2-1 and V is TRBV7-9, with 7 bases aligning to TRBD1. Germline trimming cut 8 bases from V and 3 bases from J; bases unmatched to any gene: 7. The CDR3 loop spans 14 amino acids. Germline V CDR1 and CDR2: SEHNR, FQNEAQ (reference sequence). CDR3 bases: TGTGCCAGCGTCTCCCGGGACAGCTACAATGAGCAGTTCTTC. It translates to CASVSRDSYNEQFF.

The table lists this clone with a few counts. V usage is TRBV6-5 and J usage is TRBJ2-5, with 8 bases identical to TRBD2. The CDR3 length is 14 residues. CDR1 and CDR2 (germline): MNHEY, SVGAGI. The trim removed 6 bases at V and 2 bases at J, leaving 5 bases unmatched. The CDR3 sequence is CASSDGTSQETQYF. The DNA of the CDR3 is TGTGCCAGCAGCGATGGGACTAGTCAAGAGACCCAGTACTTC.

The chain couples TRBV7-2 to TRBJ2-1, with 9 bases aligning to TRBD2. Germline assignment: CDR1 SGHTA and CDR2 FQGNSA. The V segment lost 0 bases and the J segment 7 bases; nucleotides outside the gene matches: 7. The CDR3 covers 16 residues. This CDR3 is CASSLAAGGLLNEQFF. The CDR3 region has the DNA TGTGCCAGCAGCTTAGCAGCGGGGGGACTTTTAAATGAGCAGTTCTTC.

The chain uses TRBV6-1 and TRBJ1-6, with D hard to call. Per germline, CDR1 MNHNS and CDR2 SASEGT. V gave up 4 bases and J gave up 10 bases, with 14 bases separating them. The CDR3 sequence is 14 residues long. CDR3 in amino acids: CASSAQATVSPLHF. CDR3 nucleotides: TGTGCCAGCAGTGCTCAGGCCACCGTCTCACCCCTCCACTTT.

V usage is TRBV7-2 and J usage is TRBJ1-1; TRBD1 matches 7 bases. Unmatched junction bases numbered 7, after V lost 1 base and J lost 5 bases. Germline values: CDR1 SGHTA, CDR2 FQGNSA. CDR3 size: 15 residues. Here the CDR3 DNA reads TGTGCCAGCAGCTTAGTGTCAGGGGGTAGGACTGAAGCTTTCTTT. The encoded protein is CASSLVSGGRTEAFF.

In its sample, this clone was seen once. This chain uses TRBV18 with TRBJ1-5; possible D gene TRBD1, 6 bases. This CDR3 region has 14 residues. Trimming removed 2 bases at V and 7 bases at J, with 12 bases between. The germline V gene encodes CDR1 KGHSH and CDR2 LQKENI. The DNA of the CDR3 is TGTGCCAGCTCACCAGCAGGGGTCCGGCAGCCCCAGCATTTT. Translating gives CASSPAGVRQPQHF. Full variable domain (remainder filled in from reference TRBV18 and TRBJ1-5): NAGVMQNPRHLVRRRGQEARLRCSPMKGHSHVYWYRQLPEEGLKFMVYLQKENIIDESGMPKERFSAEFPKEGPSILRIQQVVRGDSAAYFCASSPAGVRQPQHFGDGTRLSIL.

This rearrangement joins TRBV7-9 to TRBJ1-4, with no clear D. The CDR3 consists of 17 residues. The V gene lost 4 bases and the J gene lost 0 bases, with 15 bases spanning the gap. CDR1 and CDR2 (germline): SEHNR, FQNEAQ (reference sequence). CDR3 in amino acids: CASSSLVGAPTNEKLFF. The CDR3 DNA reads TGTGCCAGCAGCTCTCTAGTGGGAGCCCCAACTAATGAAAAACTGTTTTTT.

The V and J genes are TRBV10-1 and TRBJ2-1, with TRBD1 matching over 8 bases. V shed 0 bases and J 7 bases; nucleotides not matched to a gene: 5. The CDR3 runs 15 residues. CDR1 is WNHNN, CDR2 SYGVQD, per germline (reference sequence). The CDR3 region has the DNA TGCGCCAGCAGTGAGTCCGGACAGGGCAGTAATGAGCAGTTCTTC. Encoded protein: CASSESGQGSNEQFF.

The V call is TRBV12-5, the J call TRBJ1-1, with a tentative D call TRBD1 (6 bases). Trimming stripped 4 bases from V and 6 bases from J, with 15 bases between. Germline V gene lookup returns CDR1 LGHNT and CDR2 FRNRAP. This CDR3 region has 14 residues. CDR3 DNA sequence: TGTGCTAGTGGTTCACAGGGAATTAGATCTGAAGCTTTCTTT. Residues: CASGSQGIRSEAFF.

J is TRBJ1-1 and V is TRBV5-1; D is possibly TRBD1 (6 bases). Germline lookup yields CDR1 SGHRS and CDR2 YFSETQ. V was trimmed by 1 base and J by 0 bases, leaving 10 bases between them. This CDR3 spans 15 amino acids. The CDR3 here is CASSLLGQMNTEAFF. The CDR3 region has the DNA TGCGCCAGCAGCTTGCTTGGACAGATGAACACTGAAGCTTTCTTT.

This rearrangement joins TRBV7-7 to TRBJ2-2, with 7 bases aligning to TRBD2. The CDR3 sequence is 16 residues long. V shed 2 bases, J shed 3 bases, and the junction held 6 bases outside the gene matches. The germline gives CDR1 SSHAT, CDR2 FNYEAQ (reference sequence). The CDR3 DNA follows: TGTGCCAGCAGCTTATTGGGAGGGGCCGACACCGGGGAGCTGTTTTTT. It specifies CASSLLGGADTGELFF.

The chain recombines TRBV19 with TRBJ2-7; 9 bases agree with TRBD1. Trimming took 7 bases from V and 3 from J; bases not matched to a gene: 7. This CDR3 has 14 residues. CDR1 and CDR2 (germline): LNHDA, SQIVND (reference sequence). This CDR3 reads CASTPGTGIYEQYF. CDR3 sequence (DNA): TGTGCCAGTACCCCCGGGACAGGGATCTACGAGCAGTACTTC.

J is TRBJ2-5 and V is TRBV5-8; 9 bases match TRBD1. This CDR3 contains 15 residues. Germline V gene data show CDR1 as SGHTS and CDR2 as YDEGEE. V shed 4 bases, J shed 3 bases, and the junction held 7 bases outside the gene matches. The CDR3 is CASSAGDRGEETQYF. In DNA, the CDR3 is TGTGCCAGCAGCGCAGGAGACAGGGGGGAAGAGACCCAGTACTTC.

DNA for the CDR3: TGTGCCAGCAGTGACTCGGGGGATCAGCCCCAGCATTTT. The encoded protein is CASSDSGDQPQHF. The gene calls are TRBV25-1 and TRBJ1-5; possible D gene TRBD1, 5 bases. The V end was cut by 3 bases, the J end by 5 bases, with 8 bases between. The CDR3 runs to 13 residues. Germline V gives CDR1 MGHDK, CDR2 SYGVNS.

The chain is built from TRBV29-1 and TRBJ1-2; no firm D call. The V and J ends lost 4 bases and 5 bases respectively, with 11 bases between them. CDR3 length equals 12 residues. CDR1 SQVTM and CDR2 ANQGSEA come from the germline V gene. This CDR3 is CSVGPLSYGYTF. The CDR3 DNA reads as TGCAGCGTTGGGCCCCTCTCTTATGGCTACACCTTC.